This T cell receptor beta chain originates from a study of CD8+ T cells in alopecia areata. Study-level background: Those treated were given oral tofacitinib at 5 to 10 mg twice daily.

RNA, once extracted, was reverse transcribed into cDNA for use as the sequencing template. Measured with immunoSEQ multiplex PCR; TCRdb has only the in-frame clones, and not every one. The table has 150,000 to 180,000 clones, under 60% seen once; the top ten hold roughly a fifth. Germline V gene data show CDR1 as LGHNA and CDR2 as YSLEER. The length of the CDR3 is 14 residues. V was shortened by 0 bases and J by 0 bases, with 5 bases between the two germline ends. There are a few counts of this clone. This sample includes further DNA sequences coding for the same CDR3. The sequencing used CD8+ T cells sorted from blood, collected at week 0. The TCR sequence derives from a human donor with alopecia areata. The chain uses TRBV4-3 and TRBJ1-2, with D unresolved. The CDR3 is CASSQDSANYGYTF. CDR3 nucleotide sequence: TGCGCCAGCAGCCAAGATTCCGCTAACTATGGCTACACCTTC.